This T cell receptor beta chain was sequenced during a study of spatial heterogeneity in lung cancer. One entry per CDR3 protein, called by TCRdb with MiXCR from the 5' RACE reads. The top ten hold around 42% of the sample, which has 35,000 to 55,000 distinct CDR3 sequences, 6.5% to 7% seen once. Time point of the sample: sample taken at primary tumor resection. In this sample, this clonotype turned up many times. Germline V lookup: CDR1 MNHEY, CDR2 SVGEGT. V dropped 8 bases and J dropped 2 bases, with 9 bases sitting between them. The CDR3 loop spans 12 amino acids. V is TRBV6-2 or TRBV6-3 and J is TRBJ1-1; D is undetermined. The sequenced sample was PBMCs, obtained at surgery. This receptor was obtained from a female donor with early-stage non-small cell lung cancer. The DNA of the CDR3 is TGTGCCAGCCGAACCTTTAACACTGAAGCTTTCTTT. It specifies CASRTFNTEAFF.